The 2 T cell receptor beta chains below come from one sample, sequenced in a study of blood T cells in healthy people across ages. Next came a second PCR, run for about 6 to 11 cycles, which used a sample-barcoded 5' primer along with a J-beta primer mix. MiXCR, run by TCRdb on the 5' RACE reads, gives a single entry per CDR3 protein. The table includes 1.5 million to 2 million distinct CDR3 sequences, 28% detected once. The sample consisted of blood. These receptors all stem from a woman aged 30 to 39 in good health.

The chain is built from TRBV12-3 or TRBV12-4 and TRBJ1-1; D is ambiguous. Trimming removed 2 bases at V and 1 base at J, with 5 bases between. The CDR3 has 13 amino acids. CDR3 nucleotides: TGTGCCAGCAGTTTAACCTGGAACACTGAAGCTTTCTTT. Translating it yields CASSLTWNTEAFF.

This clonotype was seen a few times. The chain couples TRBV18 to TRBJ2-3; D unclear. The germline V gene has CDR1 KGHSH and CDR2 LQKENI. The CDR3 contains 13 residues. V lost 9 bases, J lost 2 bases, and 12 bases lay in between. The CDR3 sequence is CASCAAITDTQYF. CDR3 sequence (DNA): TGTGCCAGTTGCGCGGCGATCACAGATACGCAGTATTTT.